Shown below are 25 T cell receptor beta chains from a single sample sequenced in a study of cytomegalovirus exposure and HLA in healthy donors (dated by TCRdb to about 2017). Library preparation was by the immunoSEQ multiplex PCR assay. For the multiplex PCR, a mixture combining 60 forward primers for TCR Vbeta segments and 13 reverse primers for TCR Jbeta segments was used. The immuneACCESS repertoire file appears here via TCRdb, limited to in-frame rearrangements. These files lack a portion of the clones; in checked studies, under half of the deficit traces to unresolved V genes, and the cause of the others is not known. A total of approximately 95,000 clones appear in this sample, just under 80% of them only once. The top ten clones comprise about 4% of the sample. The specimen sequenced was PBMCs. The receptors derive from a middle-aged woman in good health and CMV-seropositive.

CDR3 in amino acids: CASSLAPAGGAGELFF. The CDR3 DNA sequence: TGCGCCAGCAGCTTGGCCCCAGCGGGAGGTGCCGGGGAGCTGTTTTTT. The rearrangement uses TRBV5-1 and TRBJ2-2; 9 positions match TRBD2. The CDR3 runs to 16 residues. Germline trimming cut 0 bases from V and 6 bases from J; bases unmatched to any gene: 6. Per germline, CDR1 SGHRS and CDR2 YFSETQ. Complete variable domain (other parts from reference TRBV5-1 and TRBJ2-2): KAGVTQTPRYLIKTRGQQVTLSCSPISGHRSVSWYQQTPGQGLQFLFEYFSETQRNKGNFPGRFSGRQFSNSRSEMNVSTLELGDSALYLCASSLAPAGGAGELFFGEGSRLTVL.

The chain has TRBV5-4 and TRBJ1-1, with a possible D match to TRBD1 (5 bases). Per the germline V gene, CDR1 is SGHNT and CDR2 is YYREEE (reference sequence). The CDR3 has 14 amino acids. Trimming took 2 bases from V and 5 from J, leaving 13 bases between them. CDR3 loop: CASSFNRGRTEAFF. In DNA form, the CDR3 reads TGTGCCAGCAGCTTCAATCGGGGGAGAACTGAAGCTTTCTTT.

J is TRBJ2-7 and V is TRBV5-6; 13 nucleotides line up with TRBD2. The CDR3 totals 16 residues. Germline V CDR1 and CDR2: SGHDT, YYEEEE. Trimming cost V 4 bases and J 3 bases; bases outside gene matches: 7. Here the CDR3 DNA reads TGTGCCAGCAGCCTCTTTTGGACTAGCGGGAGCTACGAGCAGTACTTC. It codes for CASSLFWTSGSYEQYF.

V usage is TRBV4-2 and J usage is TRBJ2-7; D may be TRBD1 (5 bases). This CDR3 comprises 14 residues. V shed 0 bases and J shed 5 bases, with 11 bases lying between them. Germline assignment: CDR1 LGHNA and CDR2 YNFKEQ. CDR3 sequence reads: CASSQEGRVDEQYF. For the CDR3, the DNA is TGTGCCAGCAGCCAAGAGGGCAGGGTGGACGAGCAGTACTTC.

V gene TRBV2 combines with J gene TRBJ2-1; 9 nucleotides line up with TRBD2. The V gene end was trimmed by 6 bases and the J gene end by 9 bases; junction bases not matched to a gene: 9. CDR1 is SNHLY, CDR2 FYNNEI, per germline. The CDR3 contains 14 residues. CDR3 protein: CASRRLAATSEQFF. The CDR3, as DNA: TGTGCCAGCAGGCGACTAGCGGCTACAAGTGAGCAGTTCTTC.

V and J are TRBV6-5 and TRBJ2-2, with 8 bases matching TRBD2. J was trimmed by 4 bases and V by 9 bases; bases with no gene match: 10. The CDR3 is 15 residues long. The germline gives CDR1 MNHEY, CDR2 SVGAGI. CDR3 protein: CASSAGELVTGELFF. The CDR3 region has the DNA TGTGCCAGTTCAGCGGGAGAATTGGTCACCGGGGAGCTGTTTTTT.

The chain couples TRBV5-1 to TRBJ2-2, with TRBD2 as a possible D gene (6 bases). Germline lookup yields CDR1 SGHRS and CDR2 YFSETQ. V was pared by 4 bases and J by 3 bases, with 16 bases between. The CDR3 is 16 amino acids. The CDR3 bases are TGCGCCAGCAGCCCCGAGGGCCGACTAGACACCGGGGAGCTGTTTTTT. This gives the protein CASSPEGRLDTGELFF. Full variable domain (rest looked up from reference TRBV5-1 and TRBJ2-2): KAGVTQTPRYLIKTRGQQVTLSCSPISGHRSVSWYQQTPGQGLQFLFEYFSETQRNKGNFPGRFSGRQFSNSRSEMNVSTLELGDSALYLCASSPEGRLDTGELFFGEGSRLTVL.

CDR3 coding DNA: TGTGCCAGCAGTTTAAGGGGGTTTAACTATGGCTACACCTTC. Amino acid sequence: CASSLRGFNYGYTF. V is TRBV27 and J is TRBJ1-2, with D possibly TRBD1 on 6 matching bases. V was pared by 2 bases and J by 1 base, with 8 bases between. CDR3 size: 14 residues. From germline, CDR1 is MNHEY and CDR2 SMNVEV (reference sequence).

This chain connects TRBV7-3 to TRBJ2-2; TRBD2 matches 10 bases. CDR1 and CDR2 (germline): SGHTA, FQGTGA. The trim removed 5 bases at V and 4 bases at J, leaving 7 bases unmatched. The CDR3 runs 16 residues. DNA of the CDR3: TGTGCCAGCAGCCCAAGCGGGACTAGCGTCACCGGGGAGCTGTTTTTT. Residues: CASSPSGTSVTGELFF.

The J gene is TRBJ2-3, the V gene TRBV5-1, with 10 positions matching TRBD2. V shed 0 bases, J shed 5 bases, and the junction held 6 bases outside the gene matches. In germline, CDR1 is SGHRS, CDR2 YFSETQ. The CDR3 loop spans 16 amino acids. The CDR3, as DNA: TGCGCCAGCAGCTTGGCTCTAGCGGGAGATCGAGATACGCAGTATTTT. Translation gives CASSLALAGDRDTQYF. The complete variable domain, with remaining parts taken from reference TRBV5-1 and TRBJ2-3, reads KAGVTQTPRYLIKTRGQQVTLSCSPISGHRSVSWYQQTPGQGLQFLFEYFSETQRNKGNFPGRFSGRQFSNSRSEMNVSTLELGDSALYLCASSLALAGDRDTQYFGPGTRLTVL.

This CDR3 is CASDNLGVNTEAFF. The CDR3 coding sequence is TGTGCCAGCGATAACTTAGGGGTGAACACTGAAGCTTTCTTT. The chain combines TRBV7-9 with TRBJ1-1; maybe TRBD1 (5 bases). V was shortened by 8 bases and J by 0 bases, with 13 bases between the two germline ends. From germline, CDR1 is SEHNR and CDR2 FQNEAQ (reference sequence). The length of the CDR3 is 14 residues.

This chain links TRBV7-2 with TRBJ1-1; possible D gene TRBD1, 6 bases. CDR3 size: 17 residues. V lost 1 base to trimming and J lost 2 bases, with 17 bases between them. Germline lookup yields CDR1 SGHTA and CDR2 FQGNSA. In DNA form, the CDR3 reads TGTGCCAGCAGCTTAGATCTCCCAGGGGCCTATAACACTGAAGCTTTCTTT. This codes for CASSLDLPGAYNTEAFF.

This clone was seen only a few times. The chain employs TRBV6-5 and TRBJ2-7; weak D call: TRBD2 (6 bases). Germline V lookup: CDR1 MNHEY, CDR2 SVGAGI. The CDR3 has 14 amino acids. V was trimmed by 3 bases and J by 0 bases, leaving 9 bases between them. The CDR3 nucleotides read TGTGCCAGCAGTTATTTGGGGGGCTCCTACGAGCAGTACTTC. Encoded protein: CASSYLGGSYEQYF.

This chain links TRBV6-4 with TRBJ2-1, with TRBD2 matching 8 bases. The germline V gene encodes CDR1 MRHNA and CDR2 SNTAGT. This CDR3 is 15 amino acids long. V lost 0 bases to trimming and J lost 7 bases; unmatched junction nucleotides: 5. CDR3 in amino acids: CASSDSQAGANEQFF. The CDR3 nucleotides are TGTGCCAGCAGTGACTCCCAAGCGGGAGCGAATGAGCAGTTCTTC.

V usage is TRBV9 and J usage is TRBJ1-5; 9 nucleotides agree with TRBD1. CDR1 and CDR2 (germline): SGDLS, YYNGEE. V shed 4 bases, J shed 7 bases, and the junction held 9 bases outside the gene matches. This CDR3 has 15 amino acids. The CDR3 here is CASSTAGTGSQPQHF. In DNA form, the CDR3 reads TGTGCCAGCAGCACAGCCGGGACAGGGAGCCAGCCCCAGCATTTT.

The chain couples TRBV6-6 to TRBJ2-2, with 7 bases identical to TRBD1. This CDR3 spans 12 amino acids. Per germline, CDR1 MNHNY and CDR2 SVGAGI (reference sequence). The V gene end was trimmed by 5 bases and the J gene end by 6 bases; junction bases not matched to a gene: 0. CDR3 loop: CASSTGAGELFF. Here the CDR3 DNA reads TGTGCCAGCAGTACAGGGGCCGGGGAGCTGTTTTTT.

The V gene is TRBV10-1, the J gene TRBJ2-2, with D perhaps matching TRBD2 (6 bases). The germline V and J ends were trimmed by 4 bases and 3 bases, with 6 bases remaining between them. CDR3 length: 13 residues. From germline, CDR1 is WNHNN and CDR2 SYGVQD (reference sequence). CDR3 region: CASSGDYTGELFF. The CDR3 DNA reads TGCGCCAGCAGTGGGGACTACACCGGGGAGCTGTTTTTT.

This clone appeared a few times. The V gene is TRBV11-2, the J gene TRBJ1-1; 7 bases map to TRBD1. This CDR3 has 13 amino acids. With V trimmed by 5 bases and J by 7 bases, 7 bases remained unmatched. CDR1 is SGHAT, CDR2 FQNNGV, per germline. CDR3 in amino acids: CASSRIQGGEAFF. The CDR3 nucleotides are TGTGCCAGCAGCCGAATCCAGGGGGGTGAAGCTTTCTTT.

The chain has TRBV5-1 and TRBJ1-1; TRBD1 agrees at 7 bases. The ends lost 4 bases at V and 6 bases at J; junction bases unmatched: 12. Germline V gene sequence: CDR1 SGHRS, CDR2 YFSETQ. CDR3 length equals 15 residues. As DNA, the CDR3 is TGCGCCAGCAGCCCAGGTACAGGGGAGGCGGCTGAAGCTTTCTTT. The encoded protein is CASSPGTGEAAEAFF.

A few counts support this clone. This chain connects TRBV7-6 to TRBJ1-1; D remains ambiguous. V gave up 2 bases and J gave up 1 base, with 5 bases separating them. Germline CDR1 is SGHVS and CDR2 is FNYEAQ. CDR3 length equals 13 residues. The CDR3 nucleotides read TGTGCCAGCAGCTTATCCAGGAACACTGAAGCTTTCTTT. Amino acids: CASSLSRNTEAFF. Full variable domain (rest looked up from reference TRBV7-6 and TRBJ1-1): GAGVSQSPRYKVTKRGQDVALRCDPISGHVSLYWYRQALGQGPEFLTYFNYEAQQDKSGLPNDRFSAERPEGSISTLTIQRTEQRDSAMYRCASSLSRNTEAFFGQGTRLTVV.

This clone occurred a few times. The genes are TRBV5-1 and TRBJ2-1, with D perhaps matching TRBD2 (6 bases). The V gene's germline CDR1 is SGHRS and CDR2 YFSETQ. Trimming shortened V by 2 bases and J by 4 bases, and 10 bases separated the two germline ends. The length of the CDR3 is 14 residues. CDR3 sequence reads: CASSLQAGYNEQFF. As DNA, the CDR3 is TGCGCCAGCAGCTTACAAGCGGGTTACAATGAGCAGTTCTTC. Full variable domain (remainder filled in from reference TRBV5-1 and TRBJ2-1): KAGVTQTPRYLIKTRGQQVTLSCSPISGHRSVSWYQQTPGQGLQFLFEYFSETQRNKGNFPGRFSGRQFSNSRSEMNVSTLELGDSALYLCASSLQAGYNEQFFGPGTRLTVL.

This clone was counted a single time. The CDR3 sequence is CASSRNSGGVGDTQYF. CDR3 coding DNA: TGTGCCAGCAGCCGGAATAGCGGGGGCGTCGGGGATACGCAGTATTTT. This chain links TRBV7-6 with TRBJ2-3; 9 bases map to TRBD2. Germline CDR1 SGHVS, CDR2 FNYEAQ. The V and J ends lost 5 bases and 6 bases, in that order; junction bases with no gene match: 12. There are 16 residues in the CDR3.

This chain uses TRBV28 with TRBJ2-3; TRBD2 matches 9 bases. V was clipped by 5 bases and J by 2 bases; unmatched bases: 8. This CDR3 has 16 amino acids. The V gene's germline CDR1 is MDHEN and CDR2 SYDVKM. CDR3: CASSGRSGRVTDTQYF. CDR3 nucleotides: TGTGCCAGCAGTGGCCGTAGCGGGAGAGTCACAGATACGCAGTATTTT.

This chain connects TRBV2 to TRBJ2-1, with 9 bases identical to TRBD1. The junction had 2 bases not matched to a gene; V was cut back by 4 bases and J by 10 bases. CDR1 is SNHLY and CDR2 is FYNNEI in the germline V gene. This CDR3 is built from 12 residues. CDR3 sequence (DNA): TGTGCCAGCAGTGCGGACAGGGGAGAGCAGTTCTTC. It is translated as CASSADRGEQFF.

This chain links TRBV7-3 with TRBJ2-1; 8 bases agree with TRBD2. The CDR3 totals 14 residues. V lost 5 bases to trimming and J lost 13 bases; unmatched junction nucleotides: 13. CDR1 SGHTA and CDR2 FQGTGA come from the germline V gene. CDR3: CASSPSSGRWVQFF. The CDR3 region has the DNA TGTGCCAGCAGCCCCTCCAGCGGGAGATGGGTTCAGTTCTTC. Looking up the rest from reference TRBV7-3 and TRBJ2-1 gives the full variable domain: GAGVSQTPSNKVTEKGKYVELRCDPISGHTALYWYRQSLGQGPEFLIYFQGTGAADDSGLPNDRFFAVRPEGSVSTLKIQRTERGDSAVYLCASSPSSGRWVQFFGPGTRLTVL.